The 24 T cell receptor beta chains listed next were all sequenced from one sample in a study of identical twins. Each CDR3 protein gets one entry after TCRdb re-called the 5' RACE reads with MiXCR. The sample includes just under 650,000 distinct CDR3 sequences, just over 7% of them seen just once. This sample was shared with a second study, whose subject was yellow fever vaccine responses in identical twins.

What was sequenced was PBMCs. These receptors were collected from a woman aged 18-35 years in good health.

In this sample, this clonotype turned up a few times. The J gene is TRBJ2-1, the V gene TRBV29-1; unclear D gene. The CDR3 totals 15 residues. Trimming stripped 1 base from V and 1 base from J, with 11 bases between. Germline assignment: CDR1 SQVTM and CDR2 ANQGSEA. CDR3 sequence reads: CSVEGWQSSYNEQFF. The CDR3 DNA follows: TGCAGCGTTGAAGGGTGGCAGTCGTCCTACAATGAGCAGTTCTTC.

Remarks on this clonotype: At one end, the junction sequence differs from germline, possibly due to a read error. The chain is built from TRBV11-2 and TRBJ2-5; unclear D gene. The CDR3 is made up of 12 amino acids. Germline V gene lookup returns CDR1 SGHAT and CDR2 FQNNGV. CDR3 sequence reads: CTSSLYSETQYF. Here the CDR3 DNA reads TGTACCAGCAGCTTATATTCCGAGACCCAGTACTTC. The entire variable domain, with the rest obtained from reference TRBV11-2 and TRBJ2-5, is as follows: EAGVAQSPRYKIIEKRQSVAFWCNPISGHATLYWYQQILGQGPKLLIQFQNNGVVDDSQLPKDRFSAERLKGVDSTLKIQPAKLEDSAVYLCTSSLYSETQYFGPGTRLLVL.

This clonotype appeared many times. The chain uses TRBV11-2 and TRBJ2-2, with no clear D. This CDR3 contains 14 residues. The V end was cut by 1 base, the J end by 0 bases, with 3 bases between. Germline values: CDR1 SGHAT, CDR2 FQNNGV. In DNA, the CDR3 is TGTGCCAGCAGCTTAGCCTCGAACACCGGGGAGCTGTTTTTT. The encoded protein is CASSLASNTGELFF.

This clonotype was recorded a few times. This chain joins TRBV15 and TRBJ2-3; TRBD1 or TRBD2 may be the D gene (5 bases each). Trimming took 0 bases from V and 2 from J, leaving 18 bases between them. The CDR3 totals 18 residues. Germline CDR1 LNHNV, CDR2 YYDKDF (reference sequence). The CDR3 DNA reads TGTGCCACCAGCAGAGAAAGGAGCACCATAGGGACCACAGATACGCAGTATTTT. Its protein product is CATSRERSTIGTTDTQYF.

The chain recombines TRBV12-3 or TRBV12-4 with TRBJ2-5; 10 bases agree with TRBD2. This CDR3 is 16 amino acids long. Trimming removed 4 bases from V and 2 bases from J; junction bases left unmatched: 7. CDR3 in amino acids: CASSSGLADDQETQYF. Here the CDR3 DNA reads TGTGCCAGCAGTTCCGGACTAGCGGACGATCAAGAGACCCAGTACTTC.

This clonotype was found many times. The rearrangement joins TRBV29-1 to TRBJ1-3; D gene uncertain. The CDR3 has 13 amino acids. With 4 bases removed from V and 1 base from J, the gap between germline ends came to 8 bases. Germline V CDR1 and CDR2: SQVTM, ANQGSEA. CDR3 protein: CSVVGSSGNTIYF. CDR3 DNA sequence: TGCAGCGTTGTCGGATCGTCTGGAAACACCATATATTTT.

This clonotype was counted once. The chain has TRBV9 and TRBJ2-5; perhaps D is TRBD1 or TRBD2 (5 bases each). The germline gives CDR1 SGDLS, CDR2 YYNGEE. The CDR3 totals 15 residues. With 0 bases removed from V and 2 bases from J, the gap between germline ends came to 11 bases. CDR3 DNA sequence: TGTGCCAGCAGCGTAGCCCTGGGACCACAAGAGACCCAGTACTTC. Amino acids: CASSVALGPQETQYF.

This clonotype was recorded many times. The chain carries TRBV6-1 and TRBJ2-7, with D possibly being TRBD1 (6 bases). This CDR3 has 14 residues. V was shortened by 5 bases and J by 0 bases, with 11 bases between the two germline ends. Germline V gene sequence: CDR1 MNHNS, CDR2 SASEGT. For the CDR3, the DNA is TGTGCCAGCAGTCCGGACAGATACTCCTACGAGCAGTACGTC. Its translation: CASSPDRYSYEQYV.

At least ten counts were recorded for this clonotype. The rearrangement links TRBV20-1 to TRBJ2-7; 9 bases align to TRBD2. V shed 3 bases and J 3 bases; nucleotides not matched to a gene: 9. Germline V gives CDR1 DFQATT, CDR2 SNEGSKA (reference sequence). The CDR3 contains 15 residues. The DNA of the CDR3 is TGCAGTGCTAGGGATACAGCGGGAGGAGACTACGAGCAGTACTTC. The encoded protein is CSARDTAGGDYEQYF.

This clonotype was detected only a few times. The rearrangement links TRBV6-1 to TRBJ2-2; TRBD1 is a possible D gene (6 bases). Trimming stripped 7 bases from V and 6 bases from J, with 15 bases between. Germline-derived CDR1 and CDR2 are MNHNS and SASEGT. The CDR3 extends over 14 amino acids. In DNA form, the CDR3 reads TGTGCCAGCAACACAGGGTCTAAGTCCGGGGAGCTGTTTTTT. The encoded protein is CASNTGSKSGELFF.

This clonotype occurred a few times. The chain carries TRBV7-9 and TRBJ2-2, with unresolved D. The V gene's germline CDR1 is SEHNR and CDR2 FQNEAQ (reference sequence). V lost 5 bases and J lost 2, with 9 bases in between. The CDR3 length is 14 residues. The CDR3 spells CASSPVGNTGELFF. CDR3 sequence (DNA): TGTGCCAGCAGCCCGGTAGGCAACACCGGGGAGCTGTTTTTT.

The rearrangement uses TRBV15 and TRBJ1-1; TRBD1 is a possible D gene (5 bases). In germline, CDR1 is LNHNV, CDR2 YYDKDF (reference sequence). CDR3 length equals 12 residues. Trimming took off 7 bases at V and 4 bases at J, with 10 bases between the two ends. The CDR3 loop reads CATTGMGTEAFF. DNA of the CDR3: TGTGCCACCACAGGGATGGGCACTGAAGCTTTCTTT.

This clonotype came up a few times. The genes are TRBV20-1 and TRBJ1-1; a weak D match, TRBD1 (5 bases). CDR3 length equals 15 residues. The V end was cut by 1 base, the J end by 0 bases, with 12 bases between. The germline V gene encodes CDR1 DFQATT and CDR2 SNEGSKA (reference sequence). The DNA of the CDR3 is TGCAGTGCTAGAGTTCCGACAGTCATGAACACTGAAGCTTTCTTT. This codes for CSARVPTVMNTEAFF.

Ten or more counts support this clonotype. The rearrangement uses TRBV11-2 and TRBJ2-1; D is unresolved. The CDR3 covers 12 residues. Trimming took off 4 bases at V and 9 bases at J, with 10 bases between the two ends. Per germline, CDR1 SGHAT and CDR2 FQNNGV. As DNA, the CDR3 is TGTGCCAGCAGCTCAGGCAGGTTTGAGCAGTTCTTC. Amino acid sequence: CASSSGRFEQFF.

This clonotype was observed many times. This chain joins TRBV5-1 and TRBJ1-2; D is uncertain. V was trimmed by 7 bases and J by 4 bases, leaving 17 bases between them. Germline lookup yields CDR1 SGHRS and CDR2 YFSETQ. The CDR3 consists of 14 residues. The CDR3 reads CASSISLTSYGYTF. The CDR3 DNA follows: TGCGCCAGCTCGATTAGCCTTACAAGCTATGGCTACACCTTC. Complete variable domain (other parts from reference TRBV5-1 and TRBJ1-2): KAGVTQTPRYLIKTRGQQVTLSCSPISGHRSVSWYQQTPGQGLQFLFEYFSETQRNKGNFPGRFSGRQFSNSRSEMNVSTLELGDSALYLCASSISLTSYGYTFGSGTRLTVV.

The chain employs TRBV3-1 and TRBJ2-7; D remains ambiguous. This CDR3 has 13 residues. V was clipped by 5 bases and J by 3 bases, with 11 bases between them. Germline CDR1 is LGHDT and CDR2 is YNNKEL (reference sequence). The CDR3 DNA sequence: TGTGCCAGCAGCAAAGGACCGGACTACGAGCAGTACTTC. Residues: CASSKGPDYEQYF.

The chain employs TRBV27 and TRBJ2-4; D tentatively reads TRBD1 or TRBD2 (5 bases each). Germline CDR1 and CDR2: MNHEY and SMNVEV (reference sequence). With 3 bases removed from V and 0 bases from J, the gap between germline ends came to 12 bases. The CDR3 covers 16 residues. In DNA, the CDR3 is TGTGCCAGCAGTTTCATGACGGGGCTAGCCAAAAACATTCAGTACTTC. Protein: CASSFMTGLAKNIQYF.

This clonotype turned up a few times. The CDR3 loop is CASSLVLSGNTIYF. The CDR3 bases are TGTGCCAGCAGCTTAGTCCTCTCTGGAAACACCATATATTTT. The chain employs TRBV7-8 and TRBJ1-3; no firm D call. CDR3 length: 14 residues. Trimming removed 1 base at V and 0 bases at J, with 4 bases between. Germline V gene sequence: CDR1 SGHVS, CDR2 FQNEAQ.

This clonotype was seen a handful of times. The J gene is TRBJ1-5, the V gene TRBV20-1; the match to TRBD1 covers 7 bases. Germline assignment: CDR1 DFQATT and CDR2 SNEGSKA (reference sequence). The CDR3 extends over 13 amino acids. V shed 3 bases and J 6 bases; nucleotides not matched to a gene: 5. CDR3 region: CSASGQVGQPQHF. The CDR3 DNA reads TGCAGTGCTAGTGGACAGGTCGGTCAGCCCCAGCATTTT.

The chain is built from TRBV20-1 and TRBJ2-3; 10 nucleotides agree with TRBD1. V was pared by 5 bases and J by 6 bases, with 8 bases of the junction left unmatched. Germline V CDR1 and CDR2: DFQATT, SNEGSKA (reference sequence). This CDR3 region has 14 residues. The CDR3 region has the DNA TGCAGTGCTTCCGCCGGGACAGGGGACGATACGCAGTATTTT. Its protein product is CSASAGTGDDTQYF.

The V gene is TRBV5-1, the J gene TRBJ2-5; 7 bases are shared with TRBD1. The CDR3 spans 13 residues. CDR1 is SGHRS, CDR2 YFSETQ, per germline. V was clipped by 6 bases and J by 5 bases; unmatched bases: 7. The CDR3 here is CASILTGHETQYF. The CDR3 region has the DNA TGCGCCAGCATTTTGACAGGGCACGAGACCCAGTACTTC.

The V gene is TRBV3-1, the J gene TRBJ2-5; 8 bases agree with TRBD1. The CDR3 loop spans 16 amino acids. In germline, CDR1 is LGHDT, CDR2 YNNKEL (reference sequence). V shed 4 bases and J 1 base; nucleotides not matched to a gene: 8. The chain's CDR3 is CASSRRTGIGQETQYF. CDR3 in DNA: TGTGCCAGCAGCCGAAGGACAGGGATTGGCCAAGAGACCCAGTACTTC.

This clonotype turned up a few times. The chain couples TRBV5-5 to TRBJ1-3, with D uncertain. CDR3 length equals 14 residues. Per the germline V gene, CDR1 is SGHKS and CDR2 is YYEKEE (reference sequence). Deletions cut 7 bases from V and 0 bases from J, with 11 bases between. The CDR3 DNA follows: TGTGCCAGCGAGGACTGGGCCTCTGGAAACACCATATATTTT. Its translation is CASEDWASGNTIYF.

V gene TRBV5-1 combines with J gene TRBJ2-1; 8 bases fit TRBD2. Germline trimming cut 1 base from V and 9 bases from J; bases unmatched to any gene: 9. The CDR3 has 15 amino acids. Per the germline V gene, CDR1 is SGHRS and CDR2 is YFSETQ. CDR3 coding DNA: TGCGCCAGCAGCTTGATCGGGGGGGGCATATCTGAGCAGTTCTTC. Its translation: CASSLIGGGISEQFF. Supplemented by reference TRBV5-1 and TRBJ2-1, the full variable domain reads KAGVTQTPRYLIKTRGQQVTLSCSPISGHRSVSWYQQTPGQGLQFLFEYFSETQRNKGNFPGRFSGRQFSNSRSEMNVSTLELGDSALYLCASSLIGGGISEQFFGPGTRLTVL.